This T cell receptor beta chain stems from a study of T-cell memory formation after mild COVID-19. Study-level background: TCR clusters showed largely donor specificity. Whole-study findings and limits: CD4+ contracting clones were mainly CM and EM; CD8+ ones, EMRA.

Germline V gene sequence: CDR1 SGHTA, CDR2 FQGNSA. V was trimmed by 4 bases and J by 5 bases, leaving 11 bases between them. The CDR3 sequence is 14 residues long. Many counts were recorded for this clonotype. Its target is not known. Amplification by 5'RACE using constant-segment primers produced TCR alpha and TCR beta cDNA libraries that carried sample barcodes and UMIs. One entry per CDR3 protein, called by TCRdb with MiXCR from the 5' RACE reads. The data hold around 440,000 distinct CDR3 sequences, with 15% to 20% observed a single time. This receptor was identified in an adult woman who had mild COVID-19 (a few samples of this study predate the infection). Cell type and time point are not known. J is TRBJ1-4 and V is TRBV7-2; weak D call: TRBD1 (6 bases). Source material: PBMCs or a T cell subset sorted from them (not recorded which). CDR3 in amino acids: CASSYRVPNEKLFF. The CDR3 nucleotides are TGTGCCAGCAGCTACAGGGTGCCAAATGAAAAACTGTTTTTT.